The text below deals with one T cell receptor beta chain. Its cognate antigen is unknown. Losses at the gene ends were 0 bases for V and 8 bases for J; bases not matched to a gene: 8. CDR3 length equals 15 residues. Germline CDR1 is SGDLS and CDR2 is YYNGEE. These data originate in a study of cytomegalovirus exposure and HLA in healthy donors. Notes on the study in general: CMV serostatus was the sole immune exposure data available.

The PCR used 60 Vbeta and 13 Jbeta primers. Sequencing used immunoSEQ multiplex PCR; TCRdb keeps in-frame clones, though not all of them. This table holds about 100,000 clones, around 74% found once. The V and J genes are TRBV9 and TRBJ2-1; 7 bases fit TRBD2. Sequenced material: PBMCs. This clonotype originated in a male donor in good health and CMV-seropositive. The CDR3: CASSVAGLAADEQFF. The CDR3 DNA reads as TGTGCCAGCAGCGTAGCAGGTCTAGCGGCCGATGAGCAGTTCTTC.